Included here is one T cell receptor beta chain sequence, with context. Participants were aged about 18 to 90 years, lived in about 26 US areas, and enrolled virtually. The data originate from a study of blood T cell repertoires in COVID-19. Study in general: Specimens from acute and convalescent COVID-19 originated in the United States, Italy and Spain.

Sequencing used immunoSEQ multiplex PCR; TCRdb keeps in-frame clones, though not all of them. Altogether approximately 300,000 clones are present, around 84% being singletons, with the ten largest covering roughly a tenth. This CDR3 contains 15 residues. Deletions cut 3 bases from V and 0 bases from J, with 12 bases between. Germline CDR1 is KGHSH and CDR2 is LQKENI. The specimen sequenced was PBMCs or T cells enriched from blood (not recorded which). V gene TRBV18 combines with J gene TRBJ2-7; TRBD1 is a possible D gene (5 bases). The sequence derives from a woman under 30 who had recovered from COVID-19. CDR3 in amino acids: CASSPLAGSSYEQYF. DNA of the CDR3: TGTGCCAGCTCACCCCTCGCAGGGTCCTCCTACGAGCAGTACTTC.